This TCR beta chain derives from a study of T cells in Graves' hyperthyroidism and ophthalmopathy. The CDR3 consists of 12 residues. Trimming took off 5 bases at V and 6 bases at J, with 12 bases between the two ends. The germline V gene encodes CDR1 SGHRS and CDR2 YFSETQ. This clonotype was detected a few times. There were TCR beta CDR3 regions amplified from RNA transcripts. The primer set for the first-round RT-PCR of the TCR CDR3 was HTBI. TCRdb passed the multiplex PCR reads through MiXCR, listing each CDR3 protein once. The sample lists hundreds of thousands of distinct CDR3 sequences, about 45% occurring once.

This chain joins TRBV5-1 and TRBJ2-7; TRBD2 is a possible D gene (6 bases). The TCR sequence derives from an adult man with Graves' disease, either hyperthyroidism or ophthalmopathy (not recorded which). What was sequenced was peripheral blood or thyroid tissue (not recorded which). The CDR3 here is CASRGPRGEQYF. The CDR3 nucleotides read TGCGCCAGCAGGGGCCCGCGGGGCGAGCAGTACTTC.